The TCR beta chain described here comes from a study of cytomegalovirus exposure and HLA in healthy donors. Study-level points and caveats: Both high specificity and high sensitivity reportedly marked the classifier's diagnosis of cytomegalovirus status. Later on, a genetic analysis was performed. It linked a missense variant in DCLRE1C with V- and J-gene trimming of TCR beta. Through in vitro validation, three CMV-associated chains were shown to be specific for CMV antigens. Common viral pathogens were later found to be apparently linked to several of the most significant clusters.

Use of 60 Vbeta and 13 Jbeta primers characterized the PCR. Sequencing was performed with immunoSEQ multiplex PCR; in TCRdb, only in-frame clones are kept and a portion is missing. The table records about 200,000 clones, approximately 70% of them present only once. Trimming cost V 5 bases and J 4 bases; bases outside gene matches: 3. Germline V gene sequence: CDR1 SGHTA, CDR2 FQGTGA. The CDR3 contains 13 residues. In the case of this clone: The antigen is not known.

Sequencing was performed on PBMCs. The clonotype originates from a man aged 35 to 55 in good health and CMV-seropositive. The chain is built from TRBV7-3 and TRBJ2-5, with TRBD1 matching over 8 bases. The CDR3: CASSRGQGETQYF. The CDR3 bases are TGTGCCAGCAGCCGCGGACAGGGAGAGACCCAGTACTTC.